A single sample is the source of the 25 T cell receptor beta chains below, sequenced in a study of cytomegalovirus exposure and HLA in healthy donors. Primers for the PCR totalled 60 Vbeta and 13 Jbeta. Generated by immunoSEQ multiplex PCR, the TCRdb table keeps only in-frame clones and is missing some. The sample table sets out around 30,000 clones. The sample comprised PBMCs. Every receptor here comes from a man aged 25 to 45 in good health and CMV-seronegative.

V and J are TRBV11-3 and TRBJ2-3; possibly TRBD1 for D (5 bases). The CDR3 consists of 13 residues. Germline CDR1 SGHNT, CDR2 YENEEA. The V end was cut by 1 base, the J end by 8 bases, with 10 bases between. CDR3 coding DNA: TGTGCCAGCAGCTTAGGGGTCCAGGGTACGCAGTATTTT. This gives the protein CASSLGVQGTQYF.

In the case of this clone: Other DNA sequences in this specimen translate into the identical CDR3. The rearrangement joins TRBV5-6 to TRBJ1-4; maybe TRBD1 (6 bases). Trimming cost V 4 bases and J 1 base, with 8 bases left between them. CDR3 length: 14 amino acids. In germline, CDR1 is SGHDT, CDR2 YYEEEE. The CDR3 is CASSNRVTNEKLFF. Here the CDR3 DNA reads TGTGCCAGCAGCAACAGGGTAACTAATGAAAAACTGTTTTTT.

The V call is TRBV7-2, the J call TRBJ2-1; 9 bases line up with TRBD2. Germline V gene sequence: CDR1 SGHTA, CDR2 FQGNSA. V trimming: 4 bases; J trimming: 2 bases; junction bases outside the gene matches: 6. The CDR3 loop spans 16 amino acids. CDR3 loop: CASSSAREGPYNEQFF. In nucleotides, the CDR3 is TGTGCCAGCAGCTCGGCGCGGGAGGGCCCCTACAATGAGCAGTTCTTC.

The CDR3 bases are TGTGCCAGCAGCCCGCTTGGAGGGCCCCCCTACGAGCAGTACTTC. Protein sequence: CASSPLGGPPYEQYF. This rearrangement joins TRBV5-6 to TRBJ2-7, with a weak D call TRBD2 (6 bases). Germline CDR1 is SGHDT and CDR2 is YYEEEE. The CDR3 consists of 15 residues. Trimming stripped 4 bases from V and 2 bases from J, with 16 bases between.

The genes are TRBV19 and TRBJ1-6, with D perhaps TRBD1 (5 bases). V was pared by 5 bases and J by 7 bases, with 12 bases between. The CDR3 is 14 amino acids. Germline values: CDR1 LNHDA, CDR2 SQIVND (reference sequence). CDR3 coding DNA: TGTGCCAGTAGTCTCGACAGTGTGAATTCACCCCTCCACTTT. This sequence encodes CASSLDSVNSPLHF.

The rearrangement uses TRBV28 and TRBJ2-7; 7 bases are shared with TRBD1. The CDR3 runs 13 residues. Germline-derived CDR1 and CDR2 are MDHEN and SYDVKM. Losses at the gene ends were 5 bases for V and 3 bases for J; bases not matched to a gene: 4. DNA for the CDR3: TGTGCCAGCAGTCCAGGGGGAAGCTACGAGCAGTACTTC. Translated: CASSPGGSYEQYF.

This chain connects TRBV10-3 to TRBJ2-5; D is possibly TRBD1 (6 bases). Trimming removed 9 bases from V and 0 bases from J, with 11 bases in between. The CDR3 has 13 amino acids. Germline V gives CDR1 ENHRY, CDR2 SYGVKD. This CDR3 reads CAISRQDQETQYF. CDR3 sequence (DNA): TGTGCCATATCCAGACAGGACCAAGAGACCCAGTACTTC.

V and J are TRBV6-5 and TRBJ2-1; D perhaps matches TRBD1 (6 bases). The CDR3 is 13 amino acids. CDR1 MNHEY and CDR2 SVGAGI come from the germline V gene. The ends were cut back, 5 bases at V and 4 bases at J, with 9 bases in the middle. The CDR3 DNA follows: TGTGCCAGCAGTCGAGACAGGTACAATGAGCAGTTCTTC. Its protein product is CASSRDRYNEQFF.

This chain joins TRBV27 and TRBJ2-1, with TRBD2 as a possible D gene (6 bases). CDR3 length equals 16 residues. Germline V gene data show CDR1 as MNHEY and CDR2 as SMNVEV (reference sequence). Deletions cut 5 bases from V and 1 base from J, with 15 bases between. This CDR3 reads CASSPYAGTSYNEQFF. The CDR3 bases are TGTGCCAGCAGTCCCTACGCGGGAACGTCCTACAATGAGCAGTTCTTC.

The V call is TRBV27, the J call TRBJ2-7, with 12 bases fitting TRBD1. V was clipped by 3 bases and J by 1 base; unmatched bases: 16. In germline, CDR1 is MNHEY, CDR2 SMNVEV (reference sequence). This CDR3 is built from 20 residues. The CDR3 sequence: CASSFSVRDRGPKRSYEQYF. Here the CDR3 DNA reads TGTGCCAGCAGTTTCTCCGTAAGGGACAGGGGGCCGAAAAGGTCCTACGAGCAGTACTTC.

The chain recombines TRBV19 with TRBJ2-7; 9 nucleotides line up with TRBD1. The CDR3 runs to 14 residues. Germline V gene sequence: CDR1 LNHDA, CDR2 SQIVND (reference sequence). V gave up 5 bases and J gave up 5 bases; unmatched junction bases: 7. The CDR3 here is CASSWGGQGNEQYF. The CDR3 DNA reads TGTGCCAGTAGTTGGGGGGGACAGGGTAACGAGCAGTACTTC.

The chain employs TRBV28 and TRBJ1-2, with TRBD1 matching 8 bases. Unmatched junction bases numbered 6, after V lost 6 bases and J lost 6 bases. CDR3 length: 13 amino acids. CDR1 MDHEN and CDR2 SYDVKM come from the germline V gene. The CDR3 here is CASRLLQGDGYTF. In nucleotides, the CDR3 is TGTGCCAGCAGGCTACTACAGGGGGATGGCTACACCTTC.

V and J are TRBV7-2 and TRBJ1-1, with D unclear. CDR1 and CDR2 from the germline V gene are SGHTA and FQGNSA. The CDR3 is made up of 14 amino acids. The ends were cut back, 1 base at V and 4 bases at J, with 10 bases in the middle. For the CDR3, the DNA is TGTGCCAGCAGCTTAGTAGGCGGAATCACTGAAGCTTTCTTT. It specifies CASSLVGGITEAFF.

The chain employs TRBV5-8 and TRBJ1-4; D gene ambiguous. This CDR3 has 15 amino acids. V was cut by 0 bases and J by 8 bases, with 14 bases left in between. The germline V gene has CDR1 SGHTS and CDR2 YDEGEE. CDR3 nucleotides: TGTGCCAGCAGCTTGGCCGCCGGGTTCGGCGAAAAACTGTTTTTT. Translated, it gives CASSLAAGFGEKLFF.

The rearrangement uses TRBV18 and TRBJ2-5; D not certain. The germline V gene has CDR1 KGHSH and CDR2 LQKENI. Trimming took 2 bases from V and 4 from J, leaving 8 bases between them. The CDR3 has 13 residues. As DNA, the CDR3 is TGTGCCAGCTCACCAGGCATGGCAGAGACCCAGTACTTC. This gives the protein CASSPGMAETQYF.

This sequence joins TRBV11-2 and TRBJ1-2, with D unresolved. Trimming pared 5 bases from V and 4 bases from J, leaving 11 bases between. This CDR3 is built from 13 residues. Germline CDR1 SGHAT, CDR2 FQNNGV. CDR3 sequence: CASSVDGLYGYTF. CDR3 in DNA: TGTGCCAGCAGCGTTGACGGACTCTATGGCTACACCTTC.

The chain carries TRBV7-9 and TRBJ1-2, with a weak D call TRBD1 (5 bases). With 1 base removed from V and 5 bases from J, the gap between germline ends came to 8 bases. The CDR3 runs to 13 residues. Germline CDR1 is SEHNR and CDR2 is FQNEAQ (reference sequence). The CDR3 bases are TGTGCCAGCAGCTTAGTCGGGGGGTATGGCTACACCTTC. As protein: CASSLVGGYGYTF.

The J gene is TRBJ2-1, the V gene TRBV7-6, with 12 nucleotides matching TRBD2. The germline V gene encodes CDR1 SGHVS and CDR2 FNYEAQ. J was trimmed by 1 base and V by 4 bases; bases with no gene match: 5. The length of the CDR3 is 17 residues. The CDR3 reads CASSSRLAGVSYNEQFF. The DNA for the CDR3 is TGTGCCAGCAGCTCCAGACTAGCGGGAGTGTCCTACAATGAGCAGTTCTTC.

The chain couples TRBV4-2 to TRBJ1-1; D is uncertain. The CDR3 consists of 17 residues. Germline V lookup: CDR1 LGHNA, CDR2 YNFKEQ. With 1 base removed from V and 2 bases from J, the gap between germline ends came to 17 bases. This chain's CDR3 is CASSQVAASRLNTEAFF. For the CDR3, the DNA is TGTGCCAGCAGCCAAGTGGCAGCTTCAAGACTAAACACTGAAGCTTTCTTT.

The genes are TRBV5-1 and TRBJ2-7, with 10 bases that match TRBD2. Trimming cost V 4 bases and J 2 bases; bases outside gene matches: 3. Germline CDR1 is SGHRS and CDR2 is YFSETQ. CDR3 length: 14 amino acids. The CDR3 DNA follows: TGCGCCAGCAGCCTCACTAGCGGGGCCTACGAGCAGTACTTC. As protein: CASSLTSGAYEQYF.

J is TRBJ2-3 and V is TRBV5-1; 9 bases fit TRBD2. Germline V gene lookup returns CDR1 SGHRS and CDR2 YFSETQ. This CDR3 region has 17 residues. V lost 2 bases and J lost 0; bases outside the gene matches: 7. The CDR3 nucleotides are TGCGCCAGCAGCTTAAAGGCTAGCGGGGCTAGCACAGATACGCAGTATTTT. Translation: CASSLKASGASTDTQYF.

This chain connects TRBV5-6 to TRBJ2-3; TRBD1 matches 7 bases. Per germline, CDR1 SGHDT and CDR2 YYEEEE. The CDR3 sequence is 14 residues long. V lost 4 bases, J lost 0 bases, and 2 bases stayed unmatched. The CDR3 spells CASSPTGSTDTQYF. In nucleotides, the CDR3 is TGTGCCAGCAGCCCGACAGGGAGCACAGATACGCAGTATTTT.

The V gene is TRBV7-3, the J gene TRBJ2-2, with 8 positions matching TRBD1. Per germline, CDR1 SGHTA and CDR2 FQGTGA. V gave up 3 bases and J gave up 0 bases; unmatched junction bases: 9. The CDR3 spans 18 residues. The CDR3 bases are TGTGCCAGCAGCTTCCAATCGACAGGGGCGGCGAACACCGGGGAGCTGTTTTTT. The encoded protein is CASSFQSTGAANTGELFF.

On this clone itself: A read error may account for a junction end that differs from germline. The chain links TRBV13 to TRBJ1-1, with D possibly TRBD1 on 6 matching bases. This CDR3 has 11 amino acids. Germline CDR1 is PRHDT and CDR2 is FYEKMQ (reference sequence). The CDR3 sequence: CASRLAGDPNF. In DNA, the CDR3 is TGTGCCAGCAGGCTCGCAGGGGATCCCAATTTT.

This sequence joins TRBV4-1 and TRBJ2-1; 8 bases fit TRBD2. Germline trimming cut 3 bases from V and 7 bases from J; bases unmatched to any gene: 5. Germline CDR1 reads MGHRA; CDR2 reads YSYEKL. The CDR3 is 14 residues long. CDR3 residues: CASSQAGTRNEQFF. CDR3 nucleotide sequence: TGCGCCAGCAGCCAGGCCGGGACTAGAAATGAGCAGTTCTTC.